The clone carrying this TCR beta chain came up once. Its antigen remains unidentified. This entry comes from a study of graft-versus-host responses after intestinal transplantation. Study details: Anti-thymocyte globulin induction preceded roughly 3 years of tacrolimus and steroid maintenance in all recipients.

Overall study results and limits: Analysis identified GvH clones in recipient marrow, with some appearing first in ileum or blood. Early post-transplant HvG declines were associated with peak circulating GvH clone levels. Allografts of one patient group, those with graft-donor T cell macrochimerism, had high graft-versus-host to host-versus-graft clonal ratios.

Sequencing was performed with immunoSEQ multiplex PCR; in TCRdb, only in-frame clones are kept and a portion is missing. The profile shows about 98,000 clones, about 82% of them singletons. The sample consisted of PBMCs, taken 255 days after intestinal transplant. This TCR was recovered from a human patient who received an intestinal transplant, so some T cells may come from the graft donor.

CDR3 loop: CASSRTGGVWGAFF. The CDR3 DNA sequence: TGTGCCAGCAGCAGGACAGGGGGCGTGTGGGGAGCTTTCTTT. This chain uses TRBV11-2 with TRBJ1-1; 11 nucleotides line up with TRBD1. CDR3 length equals 14 residues. The V and J ends lost 5 bases and 10 bases, in that order; junction bases with no gene match: 9. Germline V gene data show CDR1 as SGHAT and CDR2 as FQNNGV.